This section outlines one T cell receptor beta chain sequence together with its context. Its antigen is unknown. Germline CDR1 and CDR2: MNHNS and SASEGT. V was pared by 5 bases and J by 0 bases, with 3 bases of the junction left unmatched. The CDR3 spans 15 residues. The data are from a study of cytomegalovirus exposure and HLA in healthy donors. Overall study: The roughly 700 first-cohort repertoires shared a platform with the 130 or so validation repertoires, as reported in a later analysis. Study-level results: Diagnosis of cytomegalovirus status made by the classifier reportedly showed high specificity and sensitivity. A later analysis found first-cohort TCR clusters tended to co-occur in the 95 to 150 validation repertoires. Overall, approximately 180 TCR beta chains were annotated as cytomegalovirus-associated.

The assay was immunoSEQ multiplex PCR, and TCRdb's table has in-frame clones only and misses some. Here the sample spans 95,000 to 150,000 clones, roughly 89% being singletons. This TCR was recovered from a woman aged 18-30 years in good health and CMV-seronegative. Material: PBMCs. The rearrangement links TRBV6-1 to TRBJ2-3, with 9 bases matching TRBD1. DNA for the CDR3: TGTGCCAGCAGTTCACAGGGGGCGAGCACAGATACGCAGTATTTT. This sequence encodes CASSSQGASTDTQYF.